The clone carrying this TCR beta chain turned up a few times. Its antigen is as yet unknown. The V gene lost 4 bases and the J gene lost 7 bases, with 18 bases spanning the gap. CDR1 and CDR2 from the germline V gene are LGHNA and YSLEER. The CDR3 covers 15 residues. After 5'RACE with constant-segment primers, TCR alpha and TCR beta cDNA libraries carrying sample barcodes and UMIs were obtained. TCRdb redid the calling of the 5' RACE reads with MiXCR, one entry per CDR3 protein. The repertoire holds approximately 240,000 distinct CDR3 sequences, with about a sixth as singletons. The data originate from a study of T-cell memory formation after mild COVID-19. Overall study results and limits: Nothing showed for sure that second-wave clones peaking on day 37 were SARS-CoV-2 specific. CD4/CD8 balance characterized clones contracting day 15 to 85, and CD4+ skew characterized later expanders.

What was sequenced was PBMCs or a T cell subset sorted from them (not recorded which). The V gene is TRBV4-3, the J gene TRBJ2-3; a weak D match, TRBD2 (6 bases). The source of this sequence is a man between 18 and 35 years old who had mild COVID-19 (a few samples of this study predate the infection). Cell type and time point are not known. The CDR3 loop is CASSRERRGNYTQYF. Here the CDR3 DNA reads TGCGCCAGCAGCCGGGAAAGGCGGGGAAATTATACGCAGTATTTT.